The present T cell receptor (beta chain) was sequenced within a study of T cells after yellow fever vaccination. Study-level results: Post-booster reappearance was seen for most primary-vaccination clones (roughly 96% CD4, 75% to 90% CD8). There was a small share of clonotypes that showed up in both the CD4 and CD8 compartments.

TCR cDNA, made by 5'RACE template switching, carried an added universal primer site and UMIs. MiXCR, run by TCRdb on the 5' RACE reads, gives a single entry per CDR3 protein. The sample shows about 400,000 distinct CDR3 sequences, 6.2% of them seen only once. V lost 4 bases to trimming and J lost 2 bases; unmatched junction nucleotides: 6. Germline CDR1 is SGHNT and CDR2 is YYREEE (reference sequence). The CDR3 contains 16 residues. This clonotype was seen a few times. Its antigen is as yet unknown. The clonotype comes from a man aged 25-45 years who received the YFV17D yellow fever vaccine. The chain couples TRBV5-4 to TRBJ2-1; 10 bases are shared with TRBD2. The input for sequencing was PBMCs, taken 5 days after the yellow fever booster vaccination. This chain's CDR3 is CASSGGSGRAYNEQFF. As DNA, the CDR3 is TGTGCCAGCAGCGGGGGGAGCGGGAGGGCCTACAATGAGCAGTTCTTC.